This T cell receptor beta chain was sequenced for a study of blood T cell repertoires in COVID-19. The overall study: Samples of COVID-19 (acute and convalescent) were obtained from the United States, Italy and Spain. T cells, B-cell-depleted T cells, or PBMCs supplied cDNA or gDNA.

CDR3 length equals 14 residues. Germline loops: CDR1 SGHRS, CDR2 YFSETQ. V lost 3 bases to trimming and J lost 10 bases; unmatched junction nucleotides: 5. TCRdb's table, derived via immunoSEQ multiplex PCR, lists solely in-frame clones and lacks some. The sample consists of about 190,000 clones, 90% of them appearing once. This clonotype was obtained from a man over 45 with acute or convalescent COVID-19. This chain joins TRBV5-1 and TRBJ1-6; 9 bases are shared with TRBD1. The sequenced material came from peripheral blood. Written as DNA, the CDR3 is TGCGCCAGCAGCTCCGGGACAGGGAGATCACCCCTCCACTTT. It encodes CASSSGTGRSPLHF.